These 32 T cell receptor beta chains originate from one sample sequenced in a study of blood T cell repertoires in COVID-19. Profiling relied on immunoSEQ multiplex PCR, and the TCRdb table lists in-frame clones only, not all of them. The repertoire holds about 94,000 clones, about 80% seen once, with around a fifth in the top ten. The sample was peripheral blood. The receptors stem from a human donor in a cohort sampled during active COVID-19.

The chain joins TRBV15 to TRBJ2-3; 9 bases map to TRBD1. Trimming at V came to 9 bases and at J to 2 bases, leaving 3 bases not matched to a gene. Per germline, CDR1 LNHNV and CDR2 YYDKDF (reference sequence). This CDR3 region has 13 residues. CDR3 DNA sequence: TGTGCCACGGGGGACAGGGCCACAGATACGCAGTATTTT. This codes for CATGDRATDTQYF.

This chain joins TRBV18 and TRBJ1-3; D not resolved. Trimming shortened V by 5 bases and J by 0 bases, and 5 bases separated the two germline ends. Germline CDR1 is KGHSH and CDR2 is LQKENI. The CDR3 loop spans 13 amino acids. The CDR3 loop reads CASSYGSGNTIYF. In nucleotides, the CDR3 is TGTGCCAGCTCATACGGCTCTGGAAACACCATATATTTT.

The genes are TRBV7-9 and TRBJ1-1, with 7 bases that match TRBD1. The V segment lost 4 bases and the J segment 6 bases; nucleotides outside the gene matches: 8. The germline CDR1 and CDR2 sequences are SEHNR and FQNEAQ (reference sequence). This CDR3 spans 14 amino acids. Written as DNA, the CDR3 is TGTGCCAGCAGCTCGAGACAGGGTAACGCTGAAGCTTTCTTT. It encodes CASSSRQGNAEAFF.

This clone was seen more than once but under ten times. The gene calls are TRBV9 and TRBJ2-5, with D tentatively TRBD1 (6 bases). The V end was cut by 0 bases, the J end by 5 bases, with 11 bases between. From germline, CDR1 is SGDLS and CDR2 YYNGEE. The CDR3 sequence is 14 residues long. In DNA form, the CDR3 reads TGTGCCAGCAGCGTAGGGACAGTCCGGGAGACCCAGTACTTC. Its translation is CASSVGTVRETQYF.

CDR3 region: CASSETSETEAFF. The DNA for the CDR3 is TGTGCCAGCAGTGAGACCTCGGAGACTGAAGCTTTCTTT. The chain joins TRBV7-9 to TRBJ1-1, with D uncertain. The germline V gene encodes CDR1 SEHNR and CDR2 FQNEAQ (reference sequence). The germline V and J ends were trimmed by 6 bases and 5 bases, with 13 bases remaining between them. This CDR3 contains 13 residues.

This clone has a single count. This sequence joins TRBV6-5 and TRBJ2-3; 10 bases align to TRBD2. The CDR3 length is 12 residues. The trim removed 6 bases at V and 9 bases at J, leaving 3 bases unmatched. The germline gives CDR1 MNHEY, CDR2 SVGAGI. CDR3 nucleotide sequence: TGTGCCAGCAGGGGGACTAGCGACACGCAGTATTTT. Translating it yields CASRGTSDTQYF.

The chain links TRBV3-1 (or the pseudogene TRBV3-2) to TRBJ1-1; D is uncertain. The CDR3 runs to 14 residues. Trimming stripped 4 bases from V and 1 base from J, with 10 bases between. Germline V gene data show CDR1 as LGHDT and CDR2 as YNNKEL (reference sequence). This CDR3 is CASSRREANTEAFF. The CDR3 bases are TGTGCCAGCAGCCGCCGGGAGGCGAACACTGAAGCTTTCTTT.

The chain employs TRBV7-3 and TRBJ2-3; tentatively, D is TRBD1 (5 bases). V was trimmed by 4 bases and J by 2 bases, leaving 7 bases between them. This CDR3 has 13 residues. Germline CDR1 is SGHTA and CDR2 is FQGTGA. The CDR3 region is CASSWGHTDTQYF. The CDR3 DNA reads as TGTGCCAGCAGCTGGGGCCACACAGATACGCAGTATTTT.

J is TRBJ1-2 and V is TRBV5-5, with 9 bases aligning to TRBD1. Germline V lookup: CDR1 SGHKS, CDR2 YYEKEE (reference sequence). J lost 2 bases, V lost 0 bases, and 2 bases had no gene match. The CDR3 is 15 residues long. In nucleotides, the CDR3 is TGTGCCAGCAGCTTGGGGGACAGGGTGAACTATGGCTACACCTTC. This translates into CASSLGDRVNYGYTF. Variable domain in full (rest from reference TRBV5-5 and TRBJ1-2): DAGVTQSPTHLIKTRGQQVTLRCSPISGHKSVSWYQQVLGQGPQFIFQYYEKEERGRGNFPDRFSARQFPNYSSELNVNALLLGDSALYLCASSLGDRVNYGYTFGSGTRLTVV.

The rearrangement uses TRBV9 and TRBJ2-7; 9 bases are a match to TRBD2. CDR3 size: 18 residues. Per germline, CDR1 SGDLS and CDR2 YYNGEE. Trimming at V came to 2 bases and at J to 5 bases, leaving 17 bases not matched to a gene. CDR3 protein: CASSVAGTSQIGGDEQYF. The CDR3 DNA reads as TGTGCCAGCAGCGTCGCCGGGACTAGCCAAATAGGGGGAGACGAGCAGTACTTC.

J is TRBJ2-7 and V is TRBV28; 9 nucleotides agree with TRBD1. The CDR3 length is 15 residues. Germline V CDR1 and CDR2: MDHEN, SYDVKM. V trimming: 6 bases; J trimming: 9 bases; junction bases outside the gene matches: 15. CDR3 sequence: CASSPTGTGKKWQYF. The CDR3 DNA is TGTGCCAGCAGCCCAACCGGGACAGGGAAGAAGTGGCAGTACTTC.

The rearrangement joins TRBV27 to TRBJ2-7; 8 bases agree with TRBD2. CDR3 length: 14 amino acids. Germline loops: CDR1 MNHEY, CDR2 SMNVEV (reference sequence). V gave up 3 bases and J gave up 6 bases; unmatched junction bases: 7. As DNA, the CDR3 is TGTGCCAGCAGTTTTAGCGGGACGCCTGGCGAGCAGTACTTC. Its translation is CASSFSGTPGEQYF.

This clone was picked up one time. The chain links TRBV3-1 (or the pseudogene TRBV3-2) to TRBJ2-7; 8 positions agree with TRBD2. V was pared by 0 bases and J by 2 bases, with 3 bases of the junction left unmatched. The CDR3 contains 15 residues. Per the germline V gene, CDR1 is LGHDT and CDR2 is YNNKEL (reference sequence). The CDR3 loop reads CASSQEIAGPYEQYF. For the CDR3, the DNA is TGTGCCAGCAGCCAAGAAATAGCGGGACCCTACGAGCAGTACTTC.

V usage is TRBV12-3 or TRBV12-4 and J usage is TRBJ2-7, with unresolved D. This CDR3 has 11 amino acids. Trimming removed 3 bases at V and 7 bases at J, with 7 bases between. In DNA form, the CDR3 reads TGTGCCAGCAGTTTTGGGCCAGAGCAGTACTTC. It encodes CASSFGPEQYF.

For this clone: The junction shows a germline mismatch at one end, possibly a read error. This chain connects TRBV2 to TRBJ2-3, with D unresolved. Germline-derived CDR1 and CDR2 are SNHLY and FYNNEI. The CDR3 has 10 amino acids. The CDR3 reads CASSTNTQYF. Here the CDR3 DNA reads TGTGCCAGCAGCACAAATACGCAGTATTTT.

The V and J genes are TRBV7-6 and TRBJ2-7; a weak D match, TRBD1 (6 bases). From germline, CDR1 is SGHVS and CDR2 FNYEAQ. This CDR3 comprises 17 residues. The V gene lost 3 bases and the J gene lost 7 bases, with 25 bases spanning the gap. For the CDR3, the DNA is TGTGCCAGCAGCTTCTCTCCTCCGGGACAATTATTATCGGAGCAGTACTTC. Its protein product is CASSFSPPGQLLSEQYF.

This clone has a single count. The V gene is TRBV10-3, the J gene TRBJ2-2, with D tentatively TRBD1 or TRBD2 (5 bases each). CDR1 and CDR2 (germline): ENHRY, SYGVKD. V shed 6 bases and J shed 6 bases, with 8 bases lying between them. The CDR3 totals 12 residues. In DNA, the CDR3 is TGTGCCATCAGCGAGGGGCCCGGGGAGCTGTTTTTT. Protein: CAISEGPGELFF.

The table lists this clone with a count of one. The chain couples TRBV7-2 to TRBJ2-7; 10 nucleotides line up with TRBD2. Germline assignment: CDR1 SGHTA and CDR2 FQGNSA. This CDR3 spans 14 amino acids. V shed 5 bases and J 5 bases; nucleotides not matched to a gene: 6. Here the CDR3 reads CASSRGLASNEQYF. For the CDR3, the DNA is TGTGCCAGCAGCAGGGGACTAGCGAGCAACGAGCAGTACTTC.

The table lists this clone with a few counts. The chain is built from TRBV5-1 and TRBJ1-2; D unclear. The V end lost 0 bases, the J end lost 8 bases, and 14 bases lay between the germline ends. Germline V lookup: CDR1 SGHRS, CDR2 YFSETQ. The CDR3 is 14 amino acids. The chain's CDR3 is CASSLALSGGGYTF. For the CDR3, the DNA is TGCGCCAGCAGCTTGGCCCTTTCAGGAGGGGGCTACACCTTC.

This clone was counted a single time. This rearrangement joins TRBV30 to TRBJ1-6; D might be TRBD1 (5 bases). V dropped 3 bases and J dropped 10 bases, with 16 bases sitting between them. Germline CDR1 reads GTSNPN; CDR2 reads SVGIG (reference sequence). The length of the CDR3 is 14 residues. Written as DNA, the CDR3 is TGTGCCTGGAGGTTTTGGGGGGGGAGCTCACCCCTCCACTTT. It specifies CAWRFWGGSSPLHF.

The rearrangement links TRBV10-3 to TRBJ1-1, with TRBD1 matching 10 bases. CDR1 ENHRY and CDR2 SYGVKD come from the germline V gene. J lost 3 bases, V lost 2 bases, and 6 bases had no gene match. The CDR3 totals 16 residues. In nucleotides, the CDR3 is TGTGCCATCAGTGAGCCTCGGACAGGGGGATACACTGAAGCTTTCTTT. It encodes CAISEPRTGGYTEAFF.

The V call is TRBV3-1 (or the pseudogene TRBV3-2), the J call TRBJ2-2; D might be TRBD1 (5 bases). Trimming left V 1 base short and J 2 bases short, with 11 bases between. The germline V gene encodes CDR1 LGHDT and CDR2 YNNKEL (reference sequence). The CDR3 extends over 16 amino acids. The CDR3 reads CASSQVKGVNTGELFF. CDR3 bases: TGTGCCAGCAGCCAAGTGAAAGGGGTAAACACCGGGGAGCTGTTTTTT.

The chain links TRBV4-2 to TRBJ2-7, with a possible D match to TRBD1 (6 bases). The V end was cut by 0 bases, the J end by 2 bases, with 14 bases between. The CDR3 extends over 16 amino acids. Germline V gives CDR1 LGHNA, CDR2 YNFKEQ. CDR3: CASSQDPRDTAYEQYF. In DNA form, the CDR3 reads TGTGCCAGCAGCCAAGATCCCCGGGACACCGCCTACGAGCAGTACTTC.

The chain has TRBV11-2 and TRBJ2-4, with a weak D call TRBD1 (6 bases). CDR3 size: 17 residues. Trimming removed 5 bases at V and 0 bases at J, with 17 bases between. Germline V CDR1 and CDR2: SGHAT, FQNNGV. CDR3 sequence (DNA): TGTGCCAGCAGCCTCTCTGGGGGCTTCCTAGCCAAAAACATTCAGTACTTC. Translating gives CASSLSGGFLAKNIQYF.

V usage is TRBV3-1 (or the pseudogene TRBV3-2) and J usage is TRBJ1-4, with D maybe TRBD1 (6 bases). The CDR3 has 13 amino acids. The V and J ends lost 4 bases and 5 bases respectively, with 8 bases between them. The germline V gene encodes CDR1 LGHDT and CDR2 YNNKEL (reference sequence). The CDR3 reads CASSLGQNEKLFF. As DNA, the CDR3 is TGTGCCAGCAGCCTAGGACAGAATGAAAAACTGTTTTTT.

CDR3 DNA sequence: TGTGCCACCAGTGTGGGGGGGATGAACACTGAAGCTTTCTTT. Residues: CATSVGGMNTEAFF. This sequence joins TRBV24-1 and TRBJ1-1; possibly TRBD1 for D (5 bases). Germline CDR1 reads KGHDR; CDR2 reads SFDVKD. The CDR3 spans 14 residues. Trimming stripped 5 bases from V and 0 bases from J, with 9 bases between.

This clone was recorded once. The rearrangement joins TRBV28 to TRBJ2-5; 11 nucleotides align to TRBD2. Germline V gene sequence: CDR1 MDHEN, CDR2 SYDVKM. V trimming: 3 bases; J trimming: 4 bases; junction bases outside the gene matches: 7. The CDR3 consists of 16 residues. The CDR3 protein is CASSFQLAGVGETQYF. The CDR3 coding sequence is TGTGCCAGCAGTTTTCAACTAGCGGGAGTTGGAGAGACCCAGTACTTC.

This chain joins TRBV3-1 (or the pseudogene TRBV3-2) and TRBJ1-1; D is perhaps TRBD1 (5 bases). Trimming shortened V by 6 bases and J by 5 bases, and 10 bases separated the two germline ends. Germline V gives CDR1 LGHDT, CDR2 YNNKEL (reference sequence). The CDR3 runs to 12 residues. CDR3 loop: CASSHGGTEAFF. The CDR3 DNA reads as TGTGCCAGCAGTCACGGGGGGACTGAAGCTTTCTTT.

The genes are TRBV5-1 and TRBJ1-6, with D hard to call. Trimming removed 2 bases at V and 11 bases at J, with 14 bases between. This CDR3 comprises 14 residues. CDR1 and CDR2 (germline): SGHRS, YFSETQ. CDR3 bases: TGCGCCAGCAGCTTTGACTCCCTTCCGGCACCCCTCCACTTT. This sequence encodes CASSFDSLPAPLHF.

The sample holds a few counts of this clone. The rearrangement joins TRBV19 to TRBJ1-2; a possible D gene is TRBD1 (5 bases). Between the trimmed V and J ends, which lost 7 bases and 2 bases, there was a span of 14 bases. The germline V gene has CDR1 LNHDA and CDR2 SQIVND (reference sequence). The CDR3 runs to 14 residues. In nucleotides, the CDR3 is TGTGCCAGTACCGATCGGGGGAAGAACTATGGCTACACCTTC. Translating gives CASTDRGKNYGYTF.

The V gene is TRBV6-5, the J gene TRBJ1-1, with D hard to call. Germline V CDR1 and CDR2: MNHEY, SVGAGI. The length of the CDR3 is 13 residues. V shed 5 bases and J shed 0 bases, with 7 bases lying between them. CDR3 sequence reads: CASSPTVNTEAFF. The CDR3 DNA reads TGTGCCAGCAGTCCCACGGTGAACACTGAAGCTTTCTTT.

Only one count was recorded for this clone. CDR3 sequence reads: CASSSRASQDNEQFF. The CDR3 DNA reads as TGCGCCAGCAGCTCGAGGGCTAGTCAAGACAATGAGCAGTTCTTC. The V call is TRBV5-1, the J call TRBJ2-1; possibly TRBD2 for D (5 bases). V lost 3 bases and J lost 5, with 15 bases in between. Germline CDR1 is SGHRS and CDR2 is YFSETQ. The CDR3 contains 15 residues.